The 21 T cell receptor beta chains presented below share a single source sample, sequenced in a study of T-cell memory formation after mild COVID-19. One entry per CDR3 protein, called by TCRdb with MiXCR from the 5' RACE reads. Of 50,000 to 60,000 distinct CDR3 sequences listed, around 30% were seen once; the top ten hold around 46%. The sequenced material came from PBMCs or a T cell subset sorted from them (not recorded which). The receptors derive from a man in his late teens or twenties who had mild COVID-19 (a few samples of this study predate the infection). Cell type and time point are not known.

This clonotype was observed a few times. This chain links TRBV5-1 with TRBJ2-2; TRBD2 matches at 8 bases. Germline CDR1 and CDR2: SGHRS and YFSETQ. V shed 2 bases and J 1 base; nucleotides not matched to a gene: 4. This CDR3 is built from 16 residues. The CDR3 loop is CASSFWLAGNTGELFF. The CDR3 DNA sequence: TGCGCCAGCAGCTTTTGGCTAGCGGGGAACACCGGGGAGCTGTTTTTT.

This clonotype was seen a few times. This chain uses TRBV10-3 with TRBJ2-3, with 7 bases matching TRBD2. With 3 bases clipped from V and 0 bases from J, the junction kept 6 bases outside the gene matches. The CDR3 sequence is 16 residues long. From germline, CDR1 is ENHRY and CDR2 SYGVKD. The CDR3 DNA follows: TGTGCCATCAGTGAAGGGAGCGGGGCTAGCACAGATACGCAGTATTTT. Encoded protein: CAISEGSGASTDTQYF.

This clonotype was found a few times. This rearrangement joins TRBV10-1 to TRBJ2-4, with 12 bases fitting TRBD2. The V gene's germline CDR1 is WNHNN and CDR2 SYGVQD (reference sequence). V lost 11 bases, J lost 7 bases, and 9 bases stayed unmatched. This CDR3 has 14 residues. CDR3 amino acids: CASRLAGVWNIQYF. The CDR3 DNA sequence: TGCGCCTCAAGACTAGCGGGGGTCTGGAACATTCAGTACTTC.

This rearrangement joins TRBV7-9 to TRBJ1-2, with a possible D match to TRBD1 (5 bases). The V gene lost 1 base and the J gene lost 8 bases, with 11 bases spanning the gap. The CDR3 is 13 amino acids. Germline V gives CDR1 SEHNR, CDR2 FQNEAQ (reference sequence). The DNA of the CDR3 is TGTGCCAGCAGCTTAGACAGGATAGAAGGCTACACCTTC. Amino acids: CASSLDRIEGYTF.

The rearrangement joins TRBV7-2 to TRBJ2-3, with D maybe TRBD2 (5 bases). The V gene lost 7 bases and the J gene lost 6 bases, with 11 bases spanning the gap. The CDR3 contains 12 residues. From germline, CDR1 is SGHTA and CDR2 FQGNSA. CDR3 DNA sequence: TGTGCCAGCACCAAAAGCGGTGATACGCAGTATTTT. Translation gives CASTKSGDTQYF. Based on the CDR3 plus reference TRBV7-2 and TRBJ2-3, the full variable domain is GAGVSQSPSNKVTEKGKDVELRCDPISGHTALYWYRQSLGQGLEFLIYFQGNSAPDKSGLPSDRFSAERTGGSVSTLTIQRTQQEDSAVYLCASTKSGDTQYFGPGTRLTVL.

This clonotype was counted ten times or more. This sequence joins TRBV12-3 or TRBV12-4 and TRBJ2-5; 11 bases are shared with TRBD2. The J segment lost 0 bases and the V segment lost 5 bases, leaving 2 bases of the junction unmatched. The CDR3 covers 15 residues. This chain's CDR3 is CASSGLAGDQETQYF. In DNA, the CDR3 is TGTGCCAGCAGTGGACTAGCGGGCGACCAAGAGACCCAGTACTTC.

This clonotype was seen a handful of times. The genes are TRBV7-2 and TRBJ1-4, with TRBD1 as a possible D gene (6 bases). The CDR3 loop spans 17 amino acids. V was trimmed by 3 bases and J by 2 bases, leaving 16 bases between them. Germline CDR1 is SGHTA and CDR2 is FQGNSA. The CDR3 nucleotides are TGTGCCAGCAGCTTCGATCGGCAGGGGTCGACTAATGAAAAACTGTTTTTT. It codes for CASSFDRQGSTNEKLFF.

The chain couples TRBV15 to TRBJ2-5, with 8 nucleotides matching TRBD2. The J segment lost 0 bases and the V segment lost 6 bases, leaving 6 bases of the junction unmatched. The germline V gene encodes CDR1 LNHNV and CDR2 YYDKDF (reference sequence). There are 15 residues in the CDR3. For the CDR3, the DNA is TGTGCCACCAGGGCTAGCGGGTTGTACCAAGAGACCCAGTACTTC. Its protein is CATRASGLYQETQYF.

Ten or more counts support this clonotype. The chain is built from TRBV6-6 and TRBJ2-7; TRBD1 is a possible D gene (5 bases). Per germline, CDR1 MNHNY and CDR2 SVGAGI (reference sequence). The CDR3 has 15 amino acids. Between the trimmed V and J ends, which lost 4 bases and 2 bases, there was a span of 15 bases. CDR3 coding DNA: TGTGCCAGCAGTTCCGTCTTCGGACAAACCTACGAGCAGTACGTC. Its protein is CASSSVFGQTYEQYV.

This clonotype was recorded a few times. The chain employs TRBV5-1 and TRBJ2-7; no firm D call. This CDR3 has 13 amino acids. V lost 3 bases and J lost 0, with 7 bases in between. Germline CDR1 reads SGHRS; CDR2 reads YFSETQ. The CDR3 DNA reads as TGCGCCAGCAGCTACGGCAGCTCCTACGAGCAGTACGTC. It specifies CASSYGSSYEQYV.

This clonotype was counted between two and nine times. V gene TRBV7-9 combines with J gene TRBJ2-6, with 9 bases identical to TRBD1. Trimming cost V 6 bases and J 9 bases; bases outside gene matches: 18. From germline, CDR1 is SEHNR and CDR2 FQNEAQ (reference sequence). The CDR3 is made up of 18 amino acids. Here the CDR3 reads CASSPGQGGWGRVNVLTF. The CDR3 DNA is TGTGCCAGCAGTCCGGGACAGGGAGGATGGGGTCGAGTCAACGTCCTGACTTTC.

The chain joins TRBV6-5 to TRBJ1-1; D is possibly TRBD1 (6 bases). Germline assignment: CDR1 MNHEY and CDR2 SVGAGI. V was pared by 2 bases and J by 8 bases, with 15 bases between. This CDR3 contains 14 residues. The CDR3 region is CASSYTTTGTEAFF. Here the CDR3 DNA reads TGTGCCAGCAGTTACACCACCACAGGGACGGAAGCTTTCTTT.

The chain links TRBV28 to TRBJ2-3, with 11 bases identical to TRBD2. The CDR3 is 17 residues long. V lost 7 bases and J lost 5; bases outside the gene matches: 14. The V gene's germline CDR1 is MDHEN and CDR2 SYDVKM. The CDR3 spells CASTFPSSGGNLDTQYF. CDR3 coding DNA: TGTGCCAGCACTTTCCCATCTAGCGGGGGGAACTTAGATACGCAGTATTTT.

The chain employs TRBV20-1 and TRBJ2-2; D unresolved. Germline lookup yields CDR1 DFQATT and CDR2 SNEGSKA (reference sequence). There are 13 residues in the CDR3. V gave up 3 bases and J gave up 1 base, with 6 bases separating them. The CDR3: CSASAENTGELFF. CDR3 sequence (DNA): TGCAGTGCTAGTGCCGAGAACACCGGGGAGCTGTTTTTT.

The chain joins TRBV20-1 to TRBJ2-1, with TRBD2 matching 7 bases. Germline loops: CDR1 DFQATT, CDR2 SNEGSKA (reference sequence). The CDR3 runs to 13 residues. V gave up 2 bases and J gave up 4 bases; unmatched junction bases: 2. In DNA form, the CDR3 reads TGCAGTGCTAGATACGGGGGGTACAATGAGCAGTTCTTC. This encodes CSARYGGYNEQFF.

This clonotype was detected many times. CDR3 DNA sequence: TGTGCCAGCAGCCCCGAGGTGGGGGGGACCCAGTACTTC. The encoded protein is CASSPEVGGTQYF. This chain uses TRBV7-6 with TRBJ2-5; the D gene is possibly TRBD2 (6 bases). Germline V gene data show CDR1 as SGHVS and CDR2 as FNYEAQ. CDR3 length equals 13 residues. V lost 5 bases and J lost 7, with 14 bases in between. Full variable domain (rest looked up from reference TRBV7-6 and TRBJ2-5): GAGVSQSPRYKVTKRGQDVALRCDPISGHVSLYWYRQALGQGPEFLTYFNYEAQQDKSGLPNDRFSAERPEGSISTLTIQRTEQRDSAMYRCASSPEVGGTQYFGPGTRLLVL.

The chain uses TRBV6-5 and TRBJ1-3; D possibly corresponds to TRBD1 (5 bases). The ends were cut back, 0 bases at V and 7 bases at J, with 10 bases in the middle. The germline gives CDR1 MNHEY, CDR2 SVGAGI. The CDR3 covers 14 residues. CDR3 nucleotides: TGTGCCAGCAGTTACTCACGGGGCGGGAACACCATATATTTT. It codes for CASSYSRGGNTIYF.

This clonotype was observed a handful of times. An end of the junction does not agree with germline; a read error may underlie this. The chain couples TRBV5-5 to TRBJ2-5, with D hard to call. This CDR3 is built from 13 residues. Per the germline V gene, CDR1 is SGHKS and CDR2 is YYEKEE (reference sequence). CDR3 DNA: TGTGCCAGCAGCTTCGAAAACCAGGAGACCCAGTACTTC. It encodes CASSFENQETQYF.

This clonotype was seen ten or more times. V is TRBV5-5 and J is TRBJ1-4, with D tentatively TRBD1 (6 bases). The germline V and J ends were trimmed by 0 bases and 6 bases, with 15 bases remaining between them. Germline V gene lookup returns CDR1 SGHKS and CDR2 YYEKEE (reference sequence). This CDR3 region has 16 residues. The CDR3: CASSLAPGRGDEKLFF. CDR3 DNA: TGTGCCAGCAGCTTGGCTCCAGGCAGGGGTGATGAAAAACTGTTTTTT.

This clonotype was recorded a few times. The J gene is TRBJ2-5, the V gene TRBV4-1; TRBD1 agrees at 9 bases. The CDR3 is 14 residues long. Germline CDR1 MGHRA, CDR2 YSYEKL. After removal of 8 bases from V and 5 bases from J, the junction contained 9 bases not matched to a gene. The CDR3 bases are TGCGCCAGCCGACCCACAGGGGGCGTTGAGACCCAGTACTTC. This codes for CASRPTGGVETQYF.

This clonotype was picked up a small number of times. The V and J genes are TRBV5-5 and TRBJ2-7; 8 positions agree with TRBD2. V dropped 0 bases and J dropped 0; count of bases not matched to a gene: 2. The germline CDR1 and CDR2 sequences are SGHKS and YYEKEE (reference sequence). The CDR3 runs to 15 residues. This CDR3 is CASSLGSGSSYEQYV. The CDR3 DNA follows: TGTGCCAGCAGCTTGGGAAGCGGGAGCTCCTACGAGCAGTACGTC.